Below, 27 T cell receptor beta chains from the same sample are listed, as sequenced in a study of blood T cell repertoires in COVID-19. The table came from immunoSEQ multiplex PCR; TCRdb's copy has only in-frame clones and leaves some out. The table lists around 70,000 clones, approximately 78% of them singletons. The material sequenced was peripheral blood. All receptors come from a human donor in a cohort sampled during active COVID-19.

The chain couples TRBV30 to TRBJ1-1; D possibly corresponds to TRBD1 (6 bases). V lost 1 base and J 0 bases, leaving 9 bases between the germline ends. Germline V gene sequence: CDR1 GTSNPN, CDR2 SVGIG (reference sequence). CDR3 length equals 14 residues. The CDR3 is CAWSGDTMNTEAFF. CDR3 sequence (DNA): TGTGCCTGGAGTGGGGACACCATGAACACTGAAGCTTTCTTT.

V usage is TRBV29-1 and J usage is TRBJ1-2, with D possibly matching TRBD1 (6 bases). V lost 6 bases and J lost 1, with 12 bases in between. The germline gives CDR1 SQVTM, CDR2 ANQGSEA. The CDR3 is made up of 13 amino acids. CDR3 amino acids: CSVLRGSNYGYTF. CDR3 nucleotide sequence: TGCAGCGTCCTCAGGGGAAGTAACTATGGCTACACCTTC.

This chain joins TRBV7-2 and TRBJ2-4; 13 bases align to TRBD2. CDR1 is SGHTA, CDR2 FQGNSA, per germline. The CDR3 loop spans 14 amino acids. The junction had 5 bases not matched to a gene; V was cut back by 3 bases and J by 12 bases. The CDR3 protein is CASSFWTSGRDQYF. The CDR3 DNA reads TGTGCCAGCAGCTTTTGGACTAGCGGGAGAGATCAGTACTTC.

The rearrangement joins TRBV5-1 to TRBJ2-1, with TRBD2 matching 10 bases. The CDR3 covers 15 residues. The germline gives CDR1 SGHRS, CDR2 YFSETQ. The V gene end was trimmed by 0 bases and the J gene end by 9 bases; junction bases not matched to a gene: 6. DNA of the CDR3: TGCGCCAGCAGCTTGGCCTCTAGCGGGAGATCTGAGCAGTTCTTC. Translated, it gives CASSLASSGRSEQFF.

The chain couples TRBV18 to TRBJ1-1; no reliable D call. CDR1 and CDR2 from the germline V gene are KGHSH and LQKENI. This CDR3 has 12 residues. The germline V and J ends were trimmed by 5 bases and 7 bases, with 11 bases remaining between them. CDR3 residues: CASSVLTGEAFF. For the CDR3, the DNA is TGTGCCAGCTCAGTTTTAACCGGTGAAGCTTTCTTT.

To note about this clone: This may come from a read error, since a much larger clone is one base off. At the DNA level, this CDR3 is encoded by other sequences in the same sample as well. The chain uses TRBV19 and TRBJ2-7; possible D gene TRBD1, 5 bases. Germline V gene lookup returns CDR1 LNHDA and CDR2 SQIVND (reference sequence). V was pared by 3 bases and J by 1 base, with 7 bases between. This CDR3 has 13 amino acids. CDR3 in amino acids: CASSIPGSYEQYF. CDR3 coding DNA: TGTGCCAGTAGTATCCCAGGGTCCTACGAGCAGTACTTC. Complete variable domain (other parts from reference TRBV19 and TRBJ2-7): DGGITQSPKYLFRKEGQNVTLSCEQNLNHDAMYWYRQDPGQGLRLIYYSQIVNDFQKGDIAEGYSVSREKKESFPLTVTSAQKNPTAFYLCASSIPGSYEQYFGPGTRLTVT.

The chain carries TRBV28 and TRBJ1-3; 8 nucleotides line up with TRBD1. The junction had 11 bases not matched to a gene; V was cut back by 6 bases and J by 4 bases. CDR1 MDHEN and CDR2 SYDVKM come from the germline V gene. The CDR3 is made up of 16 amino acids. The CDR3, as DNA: TGTGCCAGCAGCGACGACGGGACAGGAGTGGGAAACACCATATATTTT. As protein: CASSDDGTGVGNTIYF.

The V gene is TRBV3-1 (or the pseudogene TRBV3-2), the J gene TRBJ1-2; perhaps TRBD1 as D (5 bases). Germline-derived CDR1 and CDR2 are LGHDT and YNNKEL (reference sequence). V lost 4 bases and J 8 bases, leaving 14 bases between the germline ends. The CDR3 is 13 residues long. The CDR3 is CASSLGGFQGYTF. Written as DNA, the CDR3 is TGTGCCAGCAGCCTTGGGGGGTTCCAGGGCTACACCTTC.

The CDR3 coding sequence is TGTGCCAGCAGACTACAGGAGAACACTGAAGCTTTCTTT. It specifies CASRLQENTEAFF. V gene TRBV6-4 combines with J gene TRBJ1-1; weak D call: TRBD1 (5 bases). Germline V gives CDR1 MRHNA, CDR2 SNTAGT. Trimming took off 6 bases at V and 1 base at J, with 9 bases between the two ends. This CDR3 is built from 13 residues.

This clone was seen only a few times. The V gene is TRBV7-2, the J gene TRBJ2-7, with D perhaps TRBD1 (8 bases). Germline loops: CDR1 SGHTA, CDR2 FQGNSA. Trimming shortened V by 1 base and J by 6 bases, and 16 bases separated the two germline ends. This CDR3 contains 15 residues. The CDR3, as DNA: TGTGCCAGCAGCTTAGTGGCACAGGGGGGGGTCGAGCAGTACTTC. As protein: CASSLVAQGGVEQYF. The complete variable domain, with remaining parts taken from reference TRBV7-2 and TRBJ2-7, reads GAGVSQSPSNKVTEKGKDVELRCDPISGHTALYWYRQSLGQGLEFLIYFQGNSAPDKSGLPSDRFSAERTGGSVSTLTIQRTQQEDSAVYLCASSLVAQGGVEQYFGPGTRLTVT.

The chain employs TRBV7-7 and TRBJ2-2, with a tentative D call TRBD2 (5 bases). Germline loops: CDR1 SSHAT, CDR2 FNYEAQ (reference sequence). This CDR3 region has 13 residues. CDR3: CASSPGNTGELFF. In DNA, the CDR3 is TGTGCTAGTTCGCCGGGAAACACCGGGGAGCTGTTTTTT.

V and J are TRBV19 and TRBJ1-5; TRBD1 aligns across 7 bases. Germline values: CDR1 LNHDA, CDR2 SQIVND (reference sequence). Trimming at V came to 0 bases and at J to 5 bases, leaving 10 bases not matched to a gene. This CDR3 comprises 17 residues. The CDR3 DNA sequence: TGTGCCAGTAGTATAGATCCGCGAAGCAGGGGGGATCAGCCCCAGCATTTT. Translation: CASSIDPRSRGDQPQHF. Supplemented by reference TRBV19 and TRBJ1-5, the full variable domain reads DGGITQSPKYLFRKEGQNVTLSCEQNLNHDAMYWYRQDPGQGLRLIYYSQIVNDFQKGDIAEGYSVSREKKESFPLTVTSAQKNPTAFYLCASSIDPRSRGDQPQHFGDGTRLSIL.

CDR3 nucleotide sequence: TGTGCCAGCACCCTGACCGGGGCAACTAATGAAAAACTGTTTTTT. Amino acid sequence: CASTLTGATNEKLFF. The chain combines TRBV6-5 with TRBJ1-4; unclear D gene. There are 15 residues in the CDR3. Trimming stripped 7 bases from V and 0 bases from J, with 12 bases between. The V gene's germline CDR1 is MNHEY and CDR2 SVGAGI.

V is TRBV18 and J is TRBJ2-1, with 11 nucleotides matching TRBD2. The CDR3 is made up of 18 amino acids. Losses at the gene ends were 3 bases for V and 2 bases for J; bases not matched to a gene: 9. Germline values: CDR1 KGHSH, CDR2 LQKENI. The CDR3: CASSPARILAGAYNEQFF. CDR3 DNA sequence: TGTGCCAGCTCACCCGCTCGGATACTAGCGGGGGCCTACAATGAGCAGTTCTTC.

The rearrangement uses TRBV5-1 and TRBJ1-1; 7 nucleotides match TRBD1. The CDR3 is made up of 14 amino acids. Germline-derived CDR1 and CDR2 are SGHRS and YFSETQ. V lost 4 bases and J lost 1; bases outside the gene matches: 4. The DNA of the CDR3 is TGCGCCAGCAGCGTATGGGACAGGAACACTGAAGCTTTCTTT. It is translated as CASSVWDRNTEAFF.

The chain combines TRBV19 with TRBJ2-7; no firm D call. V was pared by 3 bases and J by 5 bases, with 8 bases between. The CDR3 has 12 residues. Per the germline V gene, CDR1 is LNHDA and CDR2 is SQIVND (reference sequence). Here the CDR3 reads CASSIPPNEQYF. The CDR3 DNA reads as TGTGCCAGTAGTATCCCTCCTAACGAGCAGTACTTC.

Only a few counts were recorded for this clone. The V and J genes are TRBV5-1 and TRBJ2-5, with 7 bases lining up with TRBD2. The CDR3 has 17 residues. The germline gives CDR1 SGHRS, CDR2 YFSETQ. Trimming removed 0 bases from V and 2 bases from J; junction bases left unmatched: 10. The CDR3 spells CASSLEWGVGGQETQYF. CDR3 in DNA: TGCGCCAGCAGCTTGGAATGGGGAGTGGGAGGGCAAGAGACCCAGTACTTC.

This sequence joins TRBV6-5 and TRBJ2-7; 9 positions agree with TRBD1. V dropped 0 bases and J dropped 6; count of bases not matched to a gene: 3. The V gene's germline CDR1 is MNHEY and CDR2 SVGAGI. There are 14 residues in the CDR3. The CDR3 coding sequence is TGTGCCAGCAGTTACTCGACAGGGGGAGGCGAGCAGTACTTC. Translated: CASSYSTGGGEQYF.

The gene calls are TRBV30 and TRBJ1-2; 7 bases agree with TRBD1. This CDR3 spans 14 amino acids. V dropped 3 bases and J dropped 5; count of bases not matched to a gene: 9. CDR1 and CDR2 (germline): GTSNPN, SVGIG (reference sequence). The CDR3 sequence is CAWRARGVWYGYTF. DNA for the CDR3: TGTGCCTGGAGGGCCAGGGGGGTTTGGTATGGCTACACCTTC.

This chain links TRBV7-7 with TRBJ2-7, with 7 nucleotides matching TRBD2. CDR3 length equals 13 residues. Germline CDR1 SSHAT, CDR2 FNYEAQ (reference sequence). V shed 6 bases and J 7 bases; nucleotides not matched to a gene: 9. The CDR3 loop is CASSPGTINEQYF. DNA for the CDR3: TGTGCCAGCAGTCCCGGGACTATAAATGAGCAGTACTTC.

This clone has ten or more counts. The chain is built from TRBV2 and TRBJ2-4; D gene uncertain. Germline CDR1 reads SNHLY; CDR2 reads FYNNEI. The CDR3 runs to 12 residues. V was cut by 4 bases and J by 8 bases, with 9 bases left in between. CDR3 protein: CASSVDRDIQYF. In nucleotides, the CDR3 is TGTGCCAGCAGTGTAGACCGGGACATTCAGTACTTC.

The CDR3, as DNA: TGTGCCAGCAGCAAGACAGGGTACGAGCAGTACTTC. It specifies CASSKTGYEQYF. J is TRBJ2-7 and V is TRBV27; TRBD1 matches at 7 bases. This CDR3 contains 12 residues. V was pared by 6 bases and J by 4 bases, with 3 bases of the junction left unmatched. Germline V CDR1 and CDR2: MNHEY, SMNVEV (reference sequence).

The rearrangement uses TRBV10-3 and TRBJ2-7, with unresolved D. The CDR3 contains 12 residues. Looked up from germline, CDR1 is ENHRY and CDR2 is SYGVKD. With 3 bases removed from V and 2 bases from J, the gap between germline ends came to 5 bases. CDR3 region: CAISDSTYEQYF. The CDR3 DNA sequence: TGTGCCATCAGTGACAGTACCTACGAGCAGTACTTC.

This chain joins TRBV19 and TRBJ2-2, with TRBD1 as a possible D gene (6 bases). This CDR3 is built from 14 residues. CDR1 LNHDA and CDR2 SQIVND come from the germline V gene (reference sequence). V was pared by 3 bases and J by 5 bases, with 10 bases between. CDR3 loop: CASSMDSQTGELFF. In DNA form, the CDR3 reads TGTGCCAGTAGTATGGACAGCCAAACCGGGGAGCTGTTTTTT.

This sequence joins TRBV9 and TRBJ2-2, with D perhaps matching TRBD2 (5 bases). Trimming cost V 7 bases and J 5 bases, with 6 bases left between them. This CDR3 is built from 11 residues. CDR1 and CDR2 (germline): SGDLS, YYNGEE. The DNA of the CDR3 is TGTGCCAGCCAGCGGACCGGGGAGCTGTTTTTT. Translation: CASQRTGELFF.

The CDR3 coding sequence is TGTGCCAGCAGCAATGGGGGACCCGGGACAGGGGACCCCTACGAGCAGTACTTC. It encodes CASSNGGPGTGDPYEQYF. V gene TRBV21-1 combines with J gene TRBJ2-7; the DNA was not used to check the table's D call, TRBD1. TRBV21-1 constitutes a pseudogene. The CDR3 is 18 amino acids.

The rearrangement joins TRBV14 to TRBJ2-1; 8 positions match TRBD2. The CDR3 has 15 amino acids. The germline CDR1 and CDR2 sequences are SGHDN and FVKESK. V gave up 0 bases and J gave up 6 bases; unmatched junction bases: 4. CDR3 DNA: TGTGCCAGCAGCCAAGACGGGGGGGTTCGCAATGAGCAGTTCTTC. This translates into CASSQDGGVRNEQFF.